This T cell receptor (beta chain) was sequenced during a study of naive and memory T cell subsets. Study-level points and caveats: TCR transcript changes with activation or differentiation may affect this RNA method.

Alpha and beta constant region primers primed reverse transcription for blood and skin samples. Amplification of ligated cDNA took four PCR rounds with SP2 and nested alpha and beta constant primers. TCRdb recomputed calls from the 5' RACE reads with MiXCR, one row per CDR3 protein. The sample yields tens of thousands of distinct CDR3 sequences, approximately 22% seen once. As regards this clonotype: The antigen is unknown.

Whole-blood samples were more than 2 ml of peripheral blood from healthy adult volunteers. An oligonucleotide containing a UMI was ligated to the 3' end of TCR cDNA. Cells were not sorted; total RNA input targeted roughly 1 to 1,100 ng. V lost 7 bases and J 3 bases, leaving 20 bases between the germline ends. The CDR3 extends over 15 amino acids. In germline, CDR1 is DFQATT, CDR2 SNEGSKA (reference sequence). This clonotype was sampled from a female donor in good health. This chain links TRBV20-1 with TRBJ2-3; a weak D match, TRBD2 (6 bases). In DNA form, the CDR3 reads TGCAGTGTCAGTGGGGCAGGCGGGGTTACAGATACGCAGTATTTT. Protein product: CSVSGAGGVTDTQYF.